These 11 T cell receptor beta chains came from one sample sequenced in a study of CD8 T cells in acute hepatitis C reinfection. Time point denoted: naive CD8 control sorted from an acute-time-point sample. Repertoires were generated with immunoSEQ multiplex PCR, while TCRdb's copy carries only in-frame clones and drops some. The repertoire holds about 38,000 clones, with approximately 83% as singletons. Source material: naive CD8+ T cells from PBMCs. The receptors shown here come from a woman between 18 and 29 years old who spontaneously cleared hepatitis C infection.

This chain links TRBV14 with TRBJ1-2; the D gene is possibly TRBD1 (5 bases). Trimming shortened V by 5 bases and J by 3 bases, and 13 bases separated the two germline ends. The CDR3 has 14 amino acids. Looked up from germline, CDR1 is SGHDN and CDR2 is FVKESK. CDR3 in amino acids: CASSSGDEYYGYTF. CDR3 bases: TGTGCCAGCAGCTCCGGGGACGAGTACTATGGCTACACCTTC.

This chain joins TRBV5-5 and TRBJ2-7; TRBD2 matches 7 bases. The CDR3 covers 13 residues. J was trimmed by 4 bases and V by 0 bases; bases with no gene match: 1. CDR1 is SGHKS and CDR2 is YYEKEE in the germline V gene (reference sequence). DNA for the CDR3: TGTGCCAGCAGCTTGGGGGGAGGGTACGAGCAGTACTTC. This codes for CASSLGGGYEQYF.

The chain couples TRBV27 to TRBJ1-2; D may be TRBD1 (5 bases). Germline-derived CDR1 and CDR2 are MNHEY and SMNVEV (reference sequence). Between the trimmed V and J ends, which lost 0 bases and 5 bases, there was a span of 7 bases. The CDR3 contains 13 residues. The CDR3 here is CASSLSGGYGYTF. The CDR3 nucleotides read TGTGCCAGCAGTTTATCGGGGGGATATGGCTACACCTTC.

The genes are TRBV19 and TRBJ1-1; D remains ambiguous. The CDR3 is 18 residues long. Germline CDR1 LNHDA, CDR2 SQIVND (reference sequence). V was trimmed by 3 bases and J by 2 bases, leaving 22 bases between them. CDR3 sequence: CASSIDPLRSEINTEAFF. CDR3 in DNA: TGTGCCAGTAGTATCGATCCCCTCCGGTCGGAAATCAACACTGAAGCTTTCTTT. The full variable domain, its missing parts supplied by reference TRBV19 and TRBJ1-1, is DGGITQSPKYLFRKEGQNVTLSCEQNLNHDAMYWYRQDPGQGLRLIYYSQIVNDFQKGDIAEGYSVSREKKESFPLTVTSAQKNPTAFYLCASSIDPLRSEINTEAFFGQGTRLTVV.

The chain recombines TRBV4-2 with TRBJ2-3; the D gene is possibly TRBD2 (5 bases). Trimming cost V 0 bases and J 2 bases, with 12 bases left between them. Germline V CDR1 and CDR2: LGHNA, YNFKEQ. The CDR3 loop spans 16 amino acids. The CDR3 is CASSQDWSGNTDTQYF. Here the CDR3 DNA reads TGTGCCAGCAGCCAAGATTGGAGCGGCAACACAGATACGCAGTATTTT.

This chain uses TRBV7-6 with TRBJ2-7, with D possibly being TRBD2 (7 bases). The V end was cut by 2 bases, the J end by 2 bases, with 10 bases between. Germline-derived CDR1 and CDR2 are SGHVS and FNYEAQ. This CDR3 contains 14 residues. CDR3 sequence (DNA): TGTGCCAGCAGCTTATGGGAGGGGGCCTACGAGCAGTACTTC. Translating gives CASSLWEGAYEQYF.

This rearrangement joins TRBV27 to TRBJ1-1, with D tentatively TRBD1 (5 bases). The CDR3 loop spans 16 amino acids. Germline loops: CDR1 MNHEY, CDR2 SMNVEV (reference sequence). Deletions cut 1 base from V and 3 bases from J, with 15 bases between. As DNA, the CDR3 is TGTGCCAGCAGTTTATTGTCCGGGGGGGGGTACACTGAAGCTTTCTTT. This encodes CASSLLSGGGYTEAFF.

The chain carries TRBV27 and TRBJ2-1; either TRBD1 or TRBD2 may fit D (5 bases each). The V and J ends lost 10 bases and 7 bases respectively, with 14 bases between them. In germline, CDR1 is MNHEY, CDR2 SMNVEV (reference sequence). The CDR3 contains 12 residues. The CDR3: CATQGDWNEQFF. The CDR3 DNA reads TGTGCCACCCAGGGAGATTGGAATGAGCAGTTCTTC.

This chain connects TRBV6-1 to TRBJ1-5, with D perhaps matching TRBD1 (5 bases). Trimming cost V 3 bases and J 3 bases, with 12 bases left between them. This CDR3 region has 15 residues. Germline V gene lookup returns CDR1 MNHNS and CDR2 SASEGT. In DNA, the CDR3 is TGTGCCAGCAGTGAGGGTTGGGGGGTCAATCAGCCCCAGCATTTT. This translates into CASSEGWGVNQPQHF.

The J gene is TRBJ2-7, the V gene TRBV11-3, with D tentatively TRBD2 (5 bases). Between the trimmed V and J ends, which lost 5 bases and 2 bases, there was a span of 13 bases. CDR3 length equals 14 residues. Germline CDR1 SGHNT, CDR2 YENEEA. The CDR3 coding sequence is TGTGCCAGCAGCCCACCGGGATTACCCTACGAGCAGTACTTC. As protein: CASSPPGLPYEQYF.

The chain has TRBV20-1 and TRBJ2-5; no clear D gene. This CDR3 is 10 amino acids long. Germline loops: CDR1 DFQATT, CDR2 SNEGSKA (reference sequence). The V gene lost 3 bases and the J gene lost 5 bases, with 4 bases spanning the gap. CDR3 coding DNA: TGCAGTGCTAGCTTTGAGACCCAGTACTTC. Encoded protein: CSASFETQYF.